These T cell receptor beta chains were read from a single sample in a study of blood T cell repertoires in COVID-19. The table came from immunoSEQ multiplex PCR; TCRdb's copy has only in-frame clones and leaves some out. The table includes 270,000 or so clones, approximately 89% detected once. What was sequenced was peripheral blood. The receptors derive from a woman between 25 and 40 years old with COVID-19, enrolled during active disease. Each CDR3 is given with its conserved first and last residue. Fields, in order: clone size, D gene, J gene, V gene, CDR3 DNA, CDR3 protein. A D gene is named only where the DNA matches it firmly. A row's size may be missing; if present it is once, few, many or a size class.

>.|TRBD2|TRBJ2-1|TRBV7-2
TGTGCCAGCAGCTTAGCGGCTAGCGGGGGGGCGGTGCTTTTCAATGAGCAGTTCTTC
CASSLAASGGAVLFNEQFF
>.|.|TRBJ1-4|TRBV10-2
TGCGCCAGCAGTGCATCCTCAACGGGGTCTGAAAAACTGTTTTTT
CASSASSTGSEKLFF
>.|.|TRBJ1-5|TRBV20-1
TGCAGTGCTTCCAGAGGGGGGCCCCAGCATTTT
CSASRGGPQHF
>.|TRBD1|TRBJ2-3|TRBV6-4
TGTGCCAGGACAGGGAACTGGGGCACAGATACGCAGTATTTT
CARTGNWGTDTQYF
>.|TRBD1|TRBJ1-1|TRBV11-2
TGTGCCAGCAGCTTAGTTAGGACAGGGGCCACAGAAGCTTTCTTT
CASSLVRTGATEAFF
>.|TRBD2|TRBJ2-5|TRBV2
TGTGCCACGGCCCTCGAACTAGCGGGGGCCGAGACCCAGTACTTC
CATALELAGAETQYF
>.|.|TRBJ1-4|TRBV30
TGTGCCTGGAGGAGGCGGGGGTATAATGAAAAACTGTTTTTT
CAWRRRGYNEKLFF
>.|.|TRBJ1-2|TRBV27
TGTGCCAGCAGTCCGAGGACAGCGAACCCTTATGGCTACACCTTC
CASSPRTANPYGYTF
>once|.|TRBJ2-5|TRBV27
TGTGCCAGCAGCCGCCGCAGACAAGAGACCCAGTACTTC
CASSRRRQETQYF
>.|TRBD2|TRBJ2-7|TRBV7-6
TGTGCCAGCAGCTTAGAGCTCGGGACTAGCGTCGGTAGGGAGCAGTACTTC
CASSLELGTSVGREQYF
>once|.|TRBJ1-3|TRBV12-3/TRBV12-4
TGTGCCAGCAGTTTTGGCAGGATGAACACCATATATTTT
CASSFGRMNTIYF
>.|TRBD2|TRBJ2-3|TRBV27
TGTGCCAGCAGTCCCCAACTCCCACTAGCGGGGGGAAGCACAGATACGCAGTATTTT
CASSPQLPLAGGSTDTQYF
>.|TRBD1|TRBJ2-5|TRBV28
TGTGCCAGCAGGGGGACAGGGACGCAAGAGACCCAGTACTTC
CASRGTGTQETQYF
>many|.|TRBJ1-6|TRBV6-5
TGTGCCAGCAGCCTCCCGGGGCGGGGAAATTCACCCCTCCACTTT
CASSLPGRGNSPLHF
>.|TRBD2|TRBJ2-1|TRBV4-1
TGCGCCAGCAGCCATATTGGGCGGACGAGCGGGGGGAACGAGCAGTTCTTC
CASSHIGRTSGGNEQFF
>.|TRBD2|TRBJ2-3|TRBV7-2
TGTGCCAGCAGCCCACCGGGACTAGCGGGGGTCGATACGCAGTATTTT
CASSPPGLAGVDTQYF